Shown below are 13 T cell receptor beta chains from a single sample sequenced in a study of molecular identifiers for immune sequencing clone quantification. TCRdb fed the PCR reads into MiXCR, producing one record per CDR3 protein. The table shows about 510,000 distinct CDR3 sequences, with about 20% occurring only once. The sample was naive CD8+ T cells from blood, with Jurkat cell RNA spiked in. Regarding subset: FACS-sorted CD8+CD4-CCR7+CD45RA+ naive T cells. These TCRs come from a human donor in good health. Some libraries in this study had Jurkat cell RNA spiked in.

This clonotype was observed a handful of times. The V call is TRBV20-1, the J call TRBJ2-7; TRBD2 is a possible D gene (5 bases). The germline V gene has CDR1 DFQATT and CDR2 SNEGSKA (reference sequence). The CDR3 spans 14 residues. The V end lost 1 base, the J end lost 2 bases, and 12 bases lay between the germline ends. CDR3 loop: CSARAGLPTYEQYF. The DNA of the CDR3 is TGCAGTGCTAGAGCAGGACTCCCCACCTACGAGCAGTACTTC.

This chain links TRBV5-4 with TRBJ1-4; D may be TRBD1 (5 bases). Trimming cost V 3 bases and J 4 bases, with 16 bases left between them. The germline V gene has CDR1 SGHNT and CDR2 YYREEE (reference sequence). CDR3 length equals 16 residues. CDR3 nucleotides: TGTGCCAGCAGCTCGAACTCAGGGTCAAGTAATGAAAAACTGTTTTTT. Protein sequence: CASSSNSGSSNEKLFF.

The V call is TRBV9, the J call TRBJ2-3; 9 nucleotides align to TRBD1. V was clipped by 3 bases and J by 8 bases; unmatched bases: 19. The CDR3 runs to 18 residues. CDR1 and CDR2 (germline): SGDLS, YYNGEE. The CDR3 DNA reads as TGTGCCAGCAGCGCCTCGCCAACGGGACAGGGCACTTCTGGTACGCAGTATTTT. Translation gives CASSASPTGQGTSGTQYF.

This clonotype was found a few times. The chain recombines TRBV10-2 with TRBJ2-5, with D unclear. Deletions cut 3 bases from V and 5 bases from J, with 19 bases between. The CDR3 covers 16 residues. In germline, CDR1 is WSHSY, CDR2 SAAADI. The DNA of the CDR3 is TGCGCCAGCAGTGACGCCCAGCGCCTAAGGCGGGAGACCCAGTACTTC. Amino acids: CASSDAQRLRRETQYF.

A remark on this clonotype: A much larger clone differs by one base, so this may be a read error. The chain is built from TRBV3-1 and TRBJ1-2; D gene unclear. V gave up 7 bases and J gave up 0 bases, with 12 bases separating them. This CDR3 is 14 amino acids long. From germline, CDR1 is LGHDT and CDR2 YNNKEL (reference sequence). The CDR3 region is CASTYRHSNYGYTF. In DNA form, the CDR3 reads TGTGCCAGCACCTACAGACACTCTAACTATGGCTACACCTTC.

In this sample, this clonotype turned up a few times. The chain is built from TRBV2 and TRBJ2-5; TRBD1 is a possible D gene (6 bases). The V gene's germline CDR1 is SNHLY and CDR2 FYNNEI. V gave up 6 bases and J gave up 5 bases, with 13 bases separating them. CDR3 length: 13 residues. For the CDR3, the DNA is TGTGCCAGCAGAAGACAGGCTAGGGAGACCCAGTACTTC. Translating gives CASRRQARETQYF.

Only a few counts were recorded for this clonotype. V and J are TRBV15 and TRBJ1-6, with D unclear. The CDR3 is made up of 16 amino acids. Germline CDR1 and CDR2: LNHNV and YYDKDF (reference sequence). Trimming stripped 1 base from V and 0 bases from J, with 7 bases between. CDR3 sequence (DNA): TGTGCCACCAGCAGAGGAGGGAGCTCCTATAATTCACCCCTCCACTTT. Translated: CATSRGGSSYNSPLHF.

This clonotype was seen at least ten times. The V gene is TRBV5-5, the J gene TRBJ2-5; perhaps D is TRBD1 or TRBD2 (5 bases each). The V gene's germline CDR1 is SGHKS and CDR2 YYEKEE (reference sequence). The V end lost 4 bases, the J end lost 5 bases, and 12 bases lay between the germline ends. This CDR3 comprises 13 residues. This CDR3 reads CASSAGTDETQYF. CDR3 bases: TGTGCCAGCAGCGCCGGGACCGATGAGACCCAGTACTTC. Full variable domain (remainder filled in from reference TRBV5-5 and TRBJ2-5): DAGVTQSPTHLIKTRGQQVTLRCSPISGHKSVSWYQQVLGQGPQFIFQYYEKEERGRGNFPDRFSARQFPNYSSELNVNALLLGDSALYLCASSAGTDETQYFGPGTRLLVL.

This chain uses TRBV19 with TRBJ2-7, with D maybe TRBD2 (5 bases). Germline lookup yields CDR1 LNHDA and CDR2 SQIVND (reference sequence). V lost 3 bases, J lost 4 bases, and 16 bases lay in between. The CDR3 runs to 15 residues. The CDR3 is CASSIFGLGYYEQYF. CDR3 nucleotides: TGTGCCAGTAGTATTTTTGGACTGGGGTATTACGAGCAGTACTTC.

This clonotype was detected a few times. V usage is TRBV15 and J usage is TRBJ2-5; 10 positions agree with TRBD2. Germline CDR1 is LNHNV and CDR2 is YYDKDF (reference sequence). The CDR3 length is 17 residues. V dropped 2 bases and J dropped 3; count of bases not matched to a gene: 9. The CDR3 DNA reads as TGTGCCACCAGCAGACCCCTTTCCCTAGCGGGAGAAGAGACCCAGTACTTC. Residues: CATSRPLSLAGEETQYF.

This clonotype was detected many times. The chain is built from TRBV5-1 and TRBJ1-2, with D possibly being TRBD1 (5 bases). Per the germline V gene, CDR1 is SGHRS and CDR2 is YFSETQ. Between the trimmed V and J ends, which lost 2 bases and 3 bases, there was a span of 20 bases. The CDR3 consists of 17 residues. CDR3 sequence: CASSFDSSQGNYYGYTF. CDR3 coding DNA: TGCGCCAGCAGCTTTGACTCGTCCCAGGGAAATTACTATGGCTACACCTTC.

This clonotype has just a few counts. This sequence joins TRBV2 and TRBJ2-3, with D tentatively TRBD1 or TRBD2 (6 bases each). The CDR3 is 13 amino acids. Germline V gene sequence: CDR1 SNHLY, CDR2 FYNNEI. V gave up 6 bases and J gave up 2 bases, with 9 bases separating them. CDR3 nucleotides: TGTGCCAGCAGGGGGGGCAACACAGATACGCAGTATTTT. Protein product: CASRGGNTDTQYF.

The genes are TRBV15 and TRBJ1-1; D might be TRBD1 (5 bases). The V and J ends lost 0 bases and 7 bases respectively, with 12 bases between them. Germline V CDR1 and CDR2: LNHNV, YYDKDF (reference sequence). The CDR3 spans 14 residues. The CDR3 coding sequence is TGTGCCACCAGCAGAGATTGGGGGGGTTTTGAAGCTTTCTTT. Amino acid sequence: CATSRDWGGFEAFF.